The 30 T cell receptor beta chains presented below share a single source sample, sequenced in a study of T cells in localized non-small cell lung cancer. Assay: immunoSEQ multiplex PCR; the TCRdb copy retains only in-frame clones and omits some. The table shows 58,000 or so clones, with around 90% occurring only once. The sequencing here drew on peripheral blood, taken before any cancer treatment. The receptors stem from a woman aged 40-75 years with stage I lung adenocarcinoma.

The chain links TRBV19 to TRBJ2-1; 8 bases match TRBD2. This CDR3 region has 17 residues. V lost 5 bases and J lost 3; bases outside the gene matches: 12. Germline V gives CDR1 LNHDA, CDR2 SQIVND (reference sequence). The CDR3 coding sequence is TGTGCCAGTAGTTTGTTTAGCGGGGTGGGTATCTACAATGAGCAGTTCTTC. Residues: CASSLFSGVGIYNEQFF. The whole variable domain, filled in from reference TRBV19 and TRBJ2-1, reads DGGITQSPKYLFRKEGQNVTLSCEQNLNHDAMYWYRQDPGQGLRLIYYSQIVNDFQKGDIAEGYSVSREKKESFPLTVTSAQKNPTAFYLCASSLFSGVGIYNEQFFGPGTRLTVL.

This sequence joins TRBV19 and TRBJ2-1; the D gene could be TRBD1 or TRBD2 (6 bases each). The CDR3 runs 14 residues. Trimming left V 4 bases short and J 7 bases short, with 14 bases between. Per germline, CDR1 LNHDA and CDR2 SQIVND (reference sequence). The CDR3 sequence: CASSTGQGRNEQFF. As DNA, the CDR3 is TGTGCCAGTAGTACAGGCCAGGGGAGGAATGAGCAGTTCTTC.

CDR3 sequence: CASSLAGGGNTIYF. CDR3 sequence (DNA): TGTGCCAGCAGCTTGGCGGGAGGCGGAAACACCATATATTTT. This rearrangement joins TRBV5-6 to TRBJ1-3; D unclear. This CDR3 has 14 amino acids. Germline V gives CDR1 SGHDT, CDR2 YYEEEE. Trimming shortened V by 0 bases and J by 4 bases, and 8 bases separated the two germline ends.

The J gene is TRBJ1-1, the V gene TRBV5-8, with a weak D call TRBD1 (6 bases). Deletions cut 3 bases from V and 1 base from J, with 13 bases between. The CDR3 runs 15 residues. From germline, CDR1 is SGHTS and CDR2 YDEGEE. CDR3 loop: CASSSPGQTNTEAFF. CDR3 nucleotide sequence: TGTGCCAGCAGCTCTCCGGGACAAACGAACACTGAAGCTTTCTTT.

The genes are TRBV5-1 and TRBJ2-1, with 8 nucleotides matching TRBD2. V trimming: 4 bases; J trimming: 10 bases; junction bases outside the gene matches: 16. The CDR3 has 16 residues. CDR1 and CDR2 from the germline V gene are SGHRS and YFSETQ. CDR3 in DNA: TGCGCCAGCAGCCCTGGGGGCGGGACTAGTATACGGGAGCAGTTCTTC. It translates to CASSPGGGTSIREQFF.

The chain is built from TRBV18 and TRBJ2-7, with a tentative D call TRBD2 (5 bases). The germline V gene has CDR1 KGHSH and CDR2 LQKENI. The CDR3 has 14 amino acids. Trimming shortened V by 0 bases and J by 3 bases, and 9 bases separated the two germline ends. CDR3 nucleotides: TGTGCCAGCTCACCACCTGAGGGTATCTACGAGCAGTACTTC. Residues: CASSPPEGIYEQYF.

The chain recombines TRBV11-3 with TRBJ2-2, with TRBD1 matching over 9 bases. In germline, CDR1 is SGHNT, CDR2 YENEEA. There are 17 residues in the CDR3. V dropped 5 bases and J dropped 2; count of bases not matched to a gene: 9. The CDR3 protein is CASSPGQGGENTGELFF. In nucleotides, the CDR3 is TGTGCCAGCAGCCCGGGACAGGGAGGTGAAAACACCGGGGAGCTGTTTTTT.

The chain carries TRBV27 and TRBJ1-2, with D unresolved. V lost 3 bases and J 4 bases, leaving 9 bases between the germline ends. The CDR3 has 13 residues. Germline V lookup: CDR1 MNHEY, CDR2 SMNVEV (reference sequence). CDR3 sequence (DNA): TGTGCCAGCAGTTTGGCTCCGAGCTATGGCTACACCTTC. Translation: CASSLAPSYGYTF.

The chain recombines TRBV9 with TRBJ2-7; 7 nucleotides agree with TRBD2. This CDR3 has 16 amino acids. After removal of 4 bases from V and 3 bases from J, the junction contained 13 bases not matched to a gene. Germline CDR1 reads SGDLS; CDR2 reads YYNGEE. The CDR3 DNA sequence: TGTGCCAGCAGCCCCAGAGAAGGGAGGGAAGGCTACGAGCAGTACTTC. This translates into CASSPREGREGYEQYF.

The chain joins TRBV11-2 to TRBJ2-3; 11 positions match TRBD2. CDR3 size: 18 residues. The V gene end was trimmed by 4 bases and the J gene end by 4 bases; junction bases not matched to a gene: 13. CDR1 is SGHAT, CDR2 FQNNGV, per germline. The CDR3 DNA is TGTGCCAGCAGCTCAACCCCCCTAGCGGGAGGTGTTGCAGATACGCAGTATTTT. Translated, it gives CASSSTPLAGGVADTQYF. The whole variable domain, remainder taken from reference TRBV11-2 and TRBJ2-3, is EAGVAQSPRYKIIEKRQSVAFWCNPISGHATLYWYQQILGQGPKLLIQFQNNGVVDDSQLPKDRFSAERLKGVDSTLKIQPAKLEDSAVYLCASSSTPLAGGVADTQYFGPGTRLTVL.

The chain joins TRBV2 to TRBJ1-1; unclear D gene. The V and J ends lost 2 bases and 1 base respectively, with 8 bases between them. Germline V gives CDR1 SNHLY, CDR2 FYNNEI. The CDR3 is made up of 14 amino acids. The CDR3 reads CASSERQENTEAFF. The CDR3 nucleotides are TGTGCCAGCAGTGAACGGCAGGAGAACACTGAAGCTTTCTTT. The full variable domain, in which reference TRBV2 and TRBJ1-1 provide the parts outside the CDR3, is EPEVTQTPSHQVTQMGQEVILRCVPISNHLYFYWYRQILGQKVEFLVSFYNNEISEKSEIFDDQFSVERPDGSNFTLKIRSTKLEDSAMYFCASSERQENTEAFFGQGTRLTVV.

V usage is TRBV30 and J usage is TRBJ2-2, with 8 bases matching TRBD2. Germline lookup yields CDR1 GTSNPN and CDR2 SVGIG (reference sequence). CDR3 size: 14 residues. With V trimmed by 3 bases and J by 4 bases, 4 bases remained unmatched. CDR3 DNA: TGTGCCTGGAGCGGGGGGGCTTCCACCGGGGAGCTGTTTTTT. Amino acid sequence: CAWSGGASTGELFF.

The chain is built from TRBV5-1 and TRBJ1-4; D remains ambiguous. Trimming shortened V by 3 bases and J by 0 bases, and 15 bases separated the two germline ends. The CDR3 spans 17 residues. From germline, CDR1 is SGHRS and CDR2 YFSETQ. DNA of the CDR3: TGCGCCAGCAGCTCCTCTTTCCCTCATCCAACTAATGAAAAACTGTTTTTT. Protein: CASSSSFPHPTNEKLFF.

V usage is TRBV5-1 and J usage is TRBJ1-2, with TRBD1 as a possible D gene (5 bases). Trimming removed 5 bases from V and 2 bases from J, with 10 bases in between. In germline, CDR1 is SGHRS, CDR2 YFSETQ. This CDR3 spans 13 amino acids. DNA for the CDR3: TGCGCCAGCAGGGTTGACAGAAACTATGGCTACACCTTC. This translates into CASRVDRNYGYTF.

The V call is TRBV5-1, the J call TRBJ1-1; D is perhaps TRBD1 (6 bases). V shed 1 base and J shed 0 bases, with 16 bases lying between them. Germline values: CDR1 SGHRS, CDR2 YFSETQ. The CDR3 covers 17 residues. The CDR3 loop is CASSLFPQGPMNTEAFF. The CDR3 region has the DNA TGCGCCAGCAGCTTGTTTCCCCAGGGGCCCATGAACACTGAAGCTTTCTTT.

The V gene is TRBV2, the J gene TRBJ1-2; D gene unclear. Germline V gives CDR1 SNHLY, CDR2 FYNNEI. The CDR3 covers 11 residues. V lost 5 bases to trimming and J lost 2 bases, with 3 bases between them. The CDR3 sequence: CASSHNYGYTF. The CDR3 nucleotides are TGTGCCAGCAGTCACAACTATGGCTACACCTTC.

V usage is TRBV7-9 and J usage is TRBJ1-6, with D possibly matching TRBD1 (5 bases). The CDR3 is made up of 14 amino acids. The ends were cut back, 2 bases at V and 7 bases at J, with 9 bases in the middle. The germline gives CDR1 SEHNR, CDR2 FQNEAQ (reference sequence). This CDR3 is CASSLQGGNSPLHF. The CDR3 DNA reads TGTGCCAGCAGCTTACAGGGAGGGAATTCACCCCTCCACTTT.

The sample holds one count of this clone. The V gene is TRBV19, the J gene TRBJ2-7; D not resolved. The V end lost 5 bases, the J end lost 2 bases, and 13 bases lay between the germline ends. Looked up from germline, CDR1 is LNHDA and CDR2 is SQIVND (reference sequence). The CDR3 is 14 residues long. In nucleotides, the CDR3 is TGTGCCAGTAGTCCCTTACGGAATACCTACGAGCAGTACTTC. This codes for CASSPLRNTYEQYF. Looking up the rest from reference TRBV19 and TRBJ2-7 gives the full variable domain: DGGITQSPKYLFRKEGQNVTLSCEQNLNHDAMYWYRQDPGQGLRLIYYSQIVNDFQKGDIAEGYSVSREKKESFPLTVTSAQKNPTAFYLCASSPLRNTYEQYFGPGTRLTVT.

CDR3 DNA: TGCGCCAGCAGAGGGGGTTTGGGGCCCACTGAAGCTTTCTTT. Protein product: CASRGGLGPTEAFF. V and J are TRBV5-1 and TRBJ1-1; a weak D match, TRBD1 (6 bases). The CDR3 sequence is 14 residues long. CDR1 and CDR2 from the germline V gene are SGHRS and YFSETQ. V gave up 5 bases and J gave up 4 bases, with 15 bases separating them.

This sequence joins TRBV11-1 and TRBJ2-5; no clear D. The CDR3 has 15 amino acids. In germline, CDR1 is SGHAT, CDR2 FQDESV (reference sequence). Trimming shortened V by 0 bases and J by 5 bases, and 13 bases separated the two germline ends. The CDR3 sequence is CASSLALADGETQYF. The CDR3 DNA sequence: TGTGCCAGCAGCTTAGCCCTGGCCGACGGGGAGACCCAGTACTTC.

This rearrangement joins TRBV19 to TRBJ2-1; D uncertain. The CDR3 is 14 residues long. The germline V gene has CDR1 LNHDA and CDR2 SQIVND (reference sequence). Trimming removed 6 bases from V and 2 bases from J, with 11 bases in between. CDR3 region: CASRGRFAYNEQFF. CDR3 nucleotide sequence: TGTGCCAGTAGGGGCAGGTTTGCCTACAATGAGCAGTTCTTC.

The chain has TRBV2 and TRBJ1-1; 7 bases align to TRBD1. The CDR3 extends over 14 amino acids. After removal of 6 bases from V and 4 bases from J, the junction contained 8 bases not matched to a gene. Germline-derived CDR1 and CDR2 are SNHLY and FYNNEI. The CDR3 region is CASRPTGKGTEAFF. The DNA of the CDR3 is TGTGCCAGCAGGCCGACAGGGAAGGGCACTGAAGCTTTCTTT.

Note on this clone: The junction differs from germline at one of its ends, possibly a read error. V usage is TRBV7-3 and J usage is TRBJ2-1; D is uncertain. The CDR3 length is 11 residues. Per the germline V gene, CDR1 is SGHTA and CDR2 is FQGTGA. As DNA, the CDR3 is TGTGCCAGCAGCTCCAACAATGAGCAGTTCTTC. Translation: CASSSNNEQFF.

This clone was found a few times. The chain employs TRBV7-8 and TRBJ2-7; either TRBD1 or TRBD2 may supply D (5 bases each). Germline values: CDR1 SGHVS, CDR2 FQNEAQ. V was shortened by 6 bases and J by 3 bases, with 9 bases between the two germline ends. The CDR3 consists of 12 residues. CDR3 amino acids: CASSPRGYEQYF. The CDR3 coding sequence is TGTGCCAGCAGTCCGAGGGGCTACGAGCAGTACTTC. Full variable domain (remainder filled in from reference TRBV7-8 and TRBJ2-7): GAGVSQSPRYKVAKRGQDVALRCDPISGHVSLFWYQQALGQGPEFLTYFQNEAQLDKSGLPSDRFFAERPEGSVSTLKIQRTQQEDSAVYLCASSPRGYEQYFGPGTRLTVT.

Written as DNA, the CDR3 is TGCAGCGTCCAAGGCGGGGGGACGGGCAGCAATCAGCCCCAGCATTTT. Amino acids: CSVQGGGTGSNQPQHF. The chain couples TRBV29-1 to TRBJ1-5; weak D call: TRBD1 (5 bases). This CDR3 has 16 residues. CDR1 is SQVTM, CDR2 ANQGSEA, per germline. The germline V and J ends were trimmed by 6 bases and 1 base, with 19 bases remaining between them. Using reference TRBV29-1 and TRBJ1-5 for the parts outside the CDR3, the full variable domain is SAVISQKPSRDICQRGTSLTIQCQVDSQVTMMFWYRQQPGQSLTLIATANQGSEATYESGFVIDKFPISRPNLTFSTLTVSNMSPEDSSIYLCSVQGGGTGSNQPQHFGDGTRLSIL.

This clone was observed a few times. The V and J genes are TRBV11-2 and TRBJ2-3; 7 positions agree with TRBD2. Germline values: CDR1 SGHAT, CDR2 FQNNGV. This CDR3 region has 17 residues. Trimming removed 1 base from V and 2 bases from J; junction bases left unmatched: 9. The CDR3 DNA follows: TGTGCCAGCAGCTTAGGGCCGGGAGGCAGCTACACAGATACGCAGTATTTT. This encodes CASSLGPGGSYTDTQYF.

J is TRBJ2-1 and V is TRBV5-1; TRBD2 is a possible D gene (5 bases). V shed 4 bases and J shed 2 bases, with 7 bases lying between them. Germline V gives CDR1 SGHRS, CDR2 YFSETQ. The CDR3 sequence is 13 residues long. CDR3: CASSSGAYNEQFF. DNA for the CDR3: TGCGCCAGCAGCAGCGGAGCCTACAATGAGCAGTTCTTC.

This clone was seen a single time. V and J are TRBV19 and TRBJ1-3; tentative D call: TRBD1 (5 bases). CDR1 is LNHDA, CDR2 SQIVND, per germline (reference sequence). V lost 3 bases to trimming and J lost 4 bases, with 10 bases between them. This CDR3 is built from 14 residues. The CDR3, as DNA: TGTGCCAGTAGTATCCCCAGGGAAGGAAACACCATATATTTT. This gives the protein CASSIPREGNTIYF.

This rearrangement joins TRBV7-2 to TRBJ2-7; the match to TRBD2 covers 10 bases. The CDR3 has 15 residues. Germline CDR1 SGHTA, CDR2 FQGNSA. With 4 bases clipped from V and 0 bases from J, the junction kept 3 bases outside the gene matches. The CDR3 reads CASSSSGGSSYEQYF. CDR3 nucleotides: TGTGCCAGCAGCTCTAGCGGGGGTTCCTCCTACGAGCAGTACTTC. Full variable domain (rest looked up from reference TRBV7-2 and TRBJ2-7): GAGVSQSPSNKVTEKGKDVELRCDPISGHTALYWYRQSLGQGLEFLIYFQGNSAPDKSGLPSDRFSAERTGGSVSTLTIQRTQQEDSAVYLCASSSSGGSSYEQYFGPGTRLTVT.

The chain couples TRBV15 to TRBJ2-7; tentatively, D is TRBD1 (5 bases). This CDR3 contains 14 residues. CDR1 LNHNV and CDR2 YYDKDF come from the germline V gene (reference sequence). The V end lost 3 bases, the J end lost 1 base, and 10 bases lay between the germline ends. The CDR3 here is CATSSGADSYEQYF. DNA of the CDR3: TGTGCCACCAGCAGTGGGGCTGATTCCTACGAGCAGTACTTC.